The T cell receptor (beta chain) described here comes from a study of T cells after yellow fever vaccination. Overall study: Where fractions had low cell numbers, libraries were prepared from them with the SMART-Seq v4 Ultra Low Input RNA kit. General observations from the study: On re-exposure, the response was weaker but peaked faster, at day 5 versus 15. Abundant clonotypes (contaminants from the bulk population) could be present in FACS-sorted repertoires.

This clonotype was detected a few times. The antigen is undetermined. UMIs and a universal primer site were added when TCR cDNA was made by 5'RACE template switching. TCRdb processed the 5' RACE reads anew with MiXCR; each CDR3 protein has one entry. The table lists some 300,000 distinct CDR3 sequences, around 10% of them singletons. Sample: CD4+ T cells sorted from PBMCs, taken 45 days after the yellow fever booster vaccination. The origin of this receptor is a man between 18 and 29 years old who received the YFV17D yellow fever vaccine.

The DNA for the CDR3 is TGTGCCAGTAACCAACTGACTAGCGGGGGAGATACGCAGTATTTT. It specifies CASNQLTSGGDTQYF. The rearrangement joins TRBV19 to TRBJ2-3; 12 nucleotides align to TRBD2. Germline lookup yields CDR1 LNHDA and CDR2 SQIVND (reference sequence). The CDR3 runs to 15 residues. Germline trimming cut 7 bases from V and 5 bases from J; bases unmatched to any gene: 7.